This T cell receptor beta chain stems from a study of OX40 agonist ivuxolimab in advanced cancers. The overall study: Ivuxolimab, which patients received intravenously every 2 weeks, was dosed at 0.01 to 10 mg/kg. Checkpoint inhibitors had been given previously to about 38% of patients.

Libraries were prepared by immunoSEQ multiplex PCR; TCRdb keeps only in-frame clonotypes and omits some of them. The sample lists more than 70,000 clones; roughly four fifths were seen once. Study-level results: Researchers did not establish what antigens the expanded peripheral T cells target.

As for this clone: The target antigen is unknown.

Trimming pared 5 bases from V and 1 base from J, leaving 3 bases between. The germline CDR1 and CDR2 sequences are SGDLS and YYNGEE. The CDR3 covers 12 residues. Sequencing used CD4+ or CD8+ T cells sorted from blood, obtained in a trial of the OX40 agonist ivuxolimab. This clonotype originated in an adult with an advanced solid tumor such as melanoma, head and neck, liver or kidney cancer. The V gene is TRBV9, the J gene TRBJ2-2; unclear D gene. The CDR3 DNA follows: TGTGCCAGCAGGAAGAACACCGGGGAGCTGTTTTTT. This codes for CASRKNTGELFF.